One sample yielded the 5 T cell receptor beta chains listed below, sequenced in a study of blood T cell repertoires in COVID-19. Repertoires were generated with immunoSEQ multiplex PCR, while TCRdb's copy carries only in-frame clones and drops some. In the table there are around 300,000 clones, over 75% of which are singletons. Sequencing was performed on PBMCs or T cells enriched from blood (not recorded which). The receptors stem from a woman aged 18-29 years who had recovered from COVID-19.

The genes are TRBV7-2 and TRBJ1-1; D is possibly TRBD1 (6 bases). Germline V gene lookup returns CDR1 SGHTA and CDR2 FQGNSA. The CDR3 runs 16 residues. Trimming cost V 5 bases and J 3 bases, with 19 bases left between them. The CDR3 DNA follows: TGTGCCAGCAGCCTCCTTCGGGGGGGCGGCTACACTGAAGCTTTCTTT. Its protein is CASSLLRGGGYTEAFF.

The CDR3 DNA reads TGTGCCAGCAGCCTCGACAGGAATGATGGCTACACCTTC. This gives the protein CASSLDRNDGYTF. This chain uses TRBV11-2 with TRBJ1-2; a weak D match, TRBD1 (6 bases). Germline-derived CDR1 and CDR2 are SGHAT and FQNNGV. Between the trimmed V and J ends, which lost 5 bases and 6 bases, there was a span of 13 bases. The CDR3 covers 13 residues.

This clone appeared once. The chain employs TRBV2 and TRBJ1-1; D is unclear. With 0 bases removed from V and 1 base from J, the gap between germline ends came to 6 bases. In germline, CDR1 is SNHLY, CDR2 FYNNEI. The CDR3 extends over 14 amino acids. The CDR3 here is CASSEAPKNTEAFF. The CDR3 nucleotides are TGTGCCAGCAGTGAAGCCCCCAAGAACACTGAAGCTTTCTTT.

The chain combines TRBV7-9 with TRBJ1-6, with TRBD1 identical over 7 bases. The CDR3 has 16 amino acids. CDR1 and CDR2 from the germline V gene are SEHNR and FQNEAQ (reference sequence). V was clipped by 2 bases and J by 5 bases; unmatched bases: 6. The CDR3 here is CASSLFFGTDNSPLHF. The DNA of the CDR3 is TGTGCCAGCAGCTTATTTTTCGGGACAGATAATTCACCCCTCCACTTT.

This clone was counted once. The chain is built from TRBV5-6 and TRBJ2-3; 8 nucleotides align to TRBD1. CDR1 is SGHDT, CDR2 YYEEEE, per germline. The CDR3 is made up of 14 amino acids. Trimming cost V 3 bases and J 7 bases; bases outside gene matches: 7. The CDR3 region is CASSSDRVGYTQYF. The CDR3 nucleotides are TGTGCCAGCAGCTCGGACAGGGTTGGCTATACGCAGTATTTT. The full variable domain, in which reference TRBV5-6 and TRBJ2-3 provide the parts outside the CDR3, is DAGVTQSPTHLIKTRGQQVTLRCSPKSGHDTVSWYQQALGQGPQFIFQYYEEEERQRGNFPDRFSGHQFPNYSSELNVNALLLGDSALYLCASSSDRVGYTQYFGPGTRLTVL.